This TCR beta chain is from a study of identical twins. V lost 2 bases to trimming and J lost 6 bases, with 19 bases between them. The germline CDR1 and CDR2 sequences are SGHVS and FQNEAQ. The CDR3 loop spans 17 amino acids. TCRdb reprocessed the 5' RACE reads via MiXCR and lists one record per CDR3 protein. The sample yields 450,000 to 500,000 distinct CDR3 sequences, 13% to 15% seen once. The sample also formed part of further work on yellow fever vaccine responses in identical twins.

The TCR originated in a woman aged 18-29 years in good health. The chain links TRBV7-8 to TRBJ2-2; D tentatively fits TRBD1 or TRBD2 (5 bases each). The sequenced sample was CD4+ T cells sorted from blood. This chain's CDR3 is CASSLRIGQGVSGELFF. In nucleotides, the CDR3 is TGTGCCAGCAGCTTACGTATCGGTCAGGGAGTTTCCGGGGAGCTGTTTTTT.